This T cell receptor beta chain was recovered during a study of cytomegalovirus exposure and HLA in healthy donors. J gave up 3 bases and V 2 bases, and 5 bases lay outside the gene matches. The CDR3 sequence is 16 residues long. Germline CDR1 is KGHSH and CDR2 is LQKENI. With regard to this clone: The antigen is unknown.

Study-level findings and limits: In vitro checks showed that a few CMV-associated chains really do target CMV antigens.

PCR employed 60 Vbeta and 13 Jbeta primers. The table came from immunoSEQ multiplex PCR; TCRdb's copy has only in-frame clones and leaves some out. The repertoire holds over 200,000 clones, with approximately 81% as singletons. Sequencing was done on a sample of PBMCs. The receptor comes from a human donor in good health. This chain links TRBV18 with TRBJ2-2, with TRBD2 identical over 8 bases. The CDR3 DNA reads as TGTGCCAGCTCACCAACAAGCGGGAGTCACACCGGGGAGCTGTTTTTT. It translates to CASSPTSGSHTGELFF.